A single sample is the source of the 14 T cell receptor beta chains below, sequenced in a study of human T cells and chemical hapten exposure. Using its own MiXCR run on the RACE reads, TCRdb lists one record per CDR3 protein. This sample has 100,000 or so distinct CDR3 sequences, with approximately 36% found just once. Specified time point: patch test 3, about 24 weeks after DPC sensitization. Treatment reported: therapeutic diphenylcyclopropenone sensitization with weekly scalp DPC. Source: whole blood, taken in connection with sensitization to the hapten diphenylcyclopropenone (DPC). The receptors come from a man aged 35-49 years with alopecia areata. Some clones in this sample may be carry-over from other donors' samples.

The rearrangement joins TRBV6-2 or TRBV6-3 to TRBJ1-5; 7 bases align to TRBD1. Germline V lookup: CDR1 MNHEY, CDR2 SVGEGT. The trim removed 0 bases at V and 9 bases at J, leaving 2 bases unmatched. This CDR3 is built from 13 residues. The DNA of the CDR3 is TGTGCCAGCAGTTACTCAGGGGGCTGGCCCCAGCATTTT. Translating gives CASSYSGGWPQHF.

This clonotype was counted only a few times. This sequence joins TRBV6-6 and TRBJ2-7, with a weak D call TRBD2 (6 bases). V was cut by 0 bases and J by 7 bases, with 7 bases left in between. The CDR3 is 12 residues long. Germline CDR1 and CDR2: MNHNY and SVGAGI (reference sequence). As DNA, the CDR3 is TGTGCCAGCAGTTACTCCGGGGGTGAGCAGTACGTC. As protein: CASSYSGGEQYV.

The J gene is TRBJ2-1, the V gene TRBV12-5, with 9 bases aligning to TRBD1. V gave up 1 base and J gave up 8 bases; unmatched junction bases: 12. CDR1 is LGHNT and CDR2 is FRNRAP in the germline V gene. The CDR3 sequence is 17 residues long. CDR3 amino acids: CASGLGFWDRAGDEQFF. The CDR3 bases are TGTGCTAGTGGTTTGGGGTTTTGGGACAGGGCGGGCGATGAGCAGTTCTTC.

This chain links TRBV7-2 with TRBJ2-3, with 9 bases identical to TRBD2. With V trimmed by 5 bases and J by 0 bases, 6 bases remained unmatched. Germline V gives CDR1 SGHTA, CDR2 FQGNSA. The CDR3 covers 16 residues. This CDR3 reads CASSPGTSLSTDTQYF. As DNA, the CDR3 is TGTGCCAGCAGCCCGGGGACTAGCCTTAGCACAGATACGCAGTATTTT.

This clonotype was counted only a few times. This sequence joins TRBV7-2 and TRBJ2-2; no reliable D call. Trimming pared 5 bases from V and 4 bases from J, leaving 11 bases between. Per germline, CDR1 SGHTA and CDR2 FQGNSA. The CDR3 is 14 residues long. The DNA of the CDR3 is TGTGCCAGCAGCCTCTCGCGTGTCACCGGGGAGCTGTTTTTT. It codes for CASSLSRVTGELFF.

The V gene is TRBV7-2, the J gene TRBJ1-4, with 8 bases identical to TRBD1. J lost 8 bases, V lost 8 bases, and 7 bases had no gene match. The CDR3 runs 13 residues. CDR1 is SGHTA, CDR2 FQGNSA, per germline. CDR3 DNA: TGTGCCAGCCGAGACAGGGGTGAGGAAAAACTGTTTTTT. Amino acids: CASRDRGEEKLFF.

V usage is TRBV9 and J usage is TRBJ2-3; 9 bases fit TRBD2. CDR1 and CDR2 (germline): SGDLS, YYNGEE. The V segment lost 0 bases and the J segment 2 bases; nucleotides outside the gene matches: 1. The CDR3 sequence is 15 residues long. Here the CDR3 reads CASSVVAGVTDTQYF. The CDR3 DNA sequence: TGTGCCAGCAGCGTAGTAGCGGGGGTCACAGATACGCAGTATTTT.

The chain joins TRBV6-2 or TRBV6-3 to TRBJ1-5; 9 bases agree with TRBD1. Trimming cost V 10 bases and J 6 bases; bases outside gene matches: 7. The CDR3 totals 13 residues. Germline CDR1 is MNHEY and CDR2 is SVGEGT. The CDR3 spells CATTGGSGQPQHF. CDR3 in DNA: TGTGCCACGACAGGGGGGAGCGGTCAGCCCCAGCATTTT.

A few counts support this clonotype. CDR3 loop: CASSQISGGDTQYF. In DNA, the CDR3 is TGTGCCAGCAGCCAAATCTCAGGCGGCGATACGCAGTATTTT. This chain joins TRBV3-1 and TRBJ2-3, with unresolved D. In germline, CDR1 is LGHDT, CDR2 YNNKEL (reference sequence). The CDR3 totals 14 residues. V shed 2 bases and J shed 6 bases, with 12 bases lying between them.

The chain recombines TRBV10-3 with TRBJ2-2; D uncertain. The CDR3 sequence is 14 residues long. Germline V gene lookup returns CDR1 ENHRY and CDR2 SYGVKD. Trimming left V 3 bases short and J 3 bases short, with 8 bases between. CDR3 in DNA: TGTGCCATCAGTGAATTTAAGGACACCGGGGAGCTGTTTTTT. This gives the protein CAISEFKDTGELFF.

The chain has TRBV12-3 or TRBV12-4 and TRBJ2-3; D could derive from TRBD1 or TRBD2 (6 bases each). The V and J ends lost 4 bases and 6 bases respectively, with 14 bases between them. The CDR3 contains 14 residues. CDR3 DNA: TGTGCCAGCAGTTCGTCTCTAGGGGGGGATACGCAGTATTTT. It codes for CASSSSLGGDTQYF.

The gene calls are TRBV3-1 and TRBJ1-2; tentative D call: TRBD1 (6 bases). V dropped 4 bases and J dropped 10 bases, with 16 bases sitting between them. Germline V gives CDR1 LGHDT, CDR2 YNNKEL (reference sequence). This CDR3 is built from 13 residues. The CDR3 reads CASSPPGTPPYTF. The CDR3 coding sequence is TGTGCCAGCAGCCCCCCCGGGACACCCCCCTACACCTTC.

The rearrangement links TRBV6-5 to TRBJ2-1; D unresolved. V was clipped by 6 bases and J by 6 bases, with 12 bases between them. This CDR3 contains 13 residues. Germline V gene data show CDR1 as MNHEY and CDR2 as SVGAGI. The CDR3 DNA is TGTGCCAGCAGCCTCGGGCCCTTCAATGAGCAGTTCTTC. Translation gives CASSLGPFNEQFF.

V gene TRBV29-1 combines with J gene TRBJ2-1; a possible D gene is TRBD1 (6 bases). Between the trimmed V and J ends, which lost 7 bases and 9 bases, there was a span of 19 bases. CDR1 is SQVTM, CDR2 ANQGSEA, per germline. There are 13 residues in the CDR3. The CDR3 protein is CSASLQGSGEQFF. The DNA of the CDR3 is TGCAGCGCCTCCCTACAGGGATCGGGTGAGCAGTTCTTC.